A selection of T cell receptor beta chains follows, all from one sample in a study of blood T cells in healthy people across ages. TCRdb recomputed calls from the 5' RACE reads with MiXCR, one row per CDR3 protein. The table has hundreds of thousands of distinct CDR3 sequences, roughly 60% seen once. The material sequenced was blood. The receptors were gathered from a young man in good health. Both conserved end residues are trimmed from each CDR3. Fields, in order: CDR3 protein, D gene, V gene, J gene. A D gene is named only where the DNA matches it firmly.

ASSRRTGATDTQY	TRBD1	TRBV7-2	TRBJ2-3
ASSPRGLAYEQY	.	TRBV7-2	TRBJ2-7
SVLKGAYGYT	TRBD1	TRBV29-1	TRBJ1-2
SVERFPTGELF	.	TRBV29-1	TRBJ2-2
ASGRQGTEAF	TRBD1	TRBV5-4	TRBJ1-1
ASSVGTIGKQY	TRBD2	TRBV7-2	TRBJ2-7
ASSLVGGARETQY	.	TRBV28	TRBJ2-5
SVESPTLNEQF	.	TRBV29-1	TRBJ2-1
ASSLIGAETF	.	TRBV5-1	TRBJ1-1
ASSQTGHEFYEQY	.	TRBV14	.
ASRPGLAGELGEQY	TRBD2	TRBV6-5	TRBJ2-7
SARASLAGERDEQY	TRBD2	TRBV20-1	TRBJ2-7
SKTSVYNEQF	TRBD2	TRBV20-1	TRBJ2-1
ASSRTPTGDEQF	.	TRBV7-7	TRBJ2-1
ASRPGLAGEQF	TRBD2	TRBV6-2/TRBV6-3	TRBJ2-1
ASSLDGTGFEELF	.	TRBV7-8	TRBJ2-2
ASGFRDGYT	.	TRBV6-6	TRBJ1-2
SATLGQGYNEQF	TRBD1	TRBV20-1	TRBJ2-1
SASGGAVSSPLH	.	TRBV20-1	TRBJ1-6
SAGKTSGRGVYNEQF	TRBD2	TRBV20-1	TRBJ2-1
ASSDGGLAHEQY	TRBD2	TRBV6-1	TRBJ2-4
ASSPDRLLYEQY	.	TRBV13	TRBJ2-7
ASSLEALAGYEQY	TRBD2	TRBV11-1	.
SAKKTSGGQETQY	TRBD2	TRBV20-1	TRBJ2-5
ATSSTRVNLYEQY	.	TRBV15	TRBJ2-7
ASSFGGGRASYNEQF	.	TRBV5-1	TRBJ2-1
ASTHRSVTADTQY	.	TRBV7-2	TRBJ2-3
SARGPLAGQSDEQF	TRBD2	TRBV20-1	TRBJ2-1
ASSLDWRISTDTQY	.	TRBV7-2	TRBJ2-3